This TCR beta chain was obtained from a study of Ad26.COV2.S vaccination and SARS-CoV-2 variants. Repertoires were generated with immunoSEQ multiplex PCR, while TCRdb's copy carries only in-frame clones and drops some. This sample has some 350,000 clones, with 85% to 90% found just once. This CDR3 region has 15 residues. Trimming pared 6 bases from V and 5 bases from J, leaving 16 bases between. Per the germline V gene, CDR1 is MNHEY and CDR2 is SVGAGI. The treatment denotes: 15 to 20 received Ad26.COV2.S at low or high dose, single or two shots; a few received placebo; per-sample allocation not given. Each sample was drawn 63 days after the first injection (of vaccine or placebo).

The V call is TRBV6-5, the J call TRBJ1-4; weak D call: TRBD1 (5 bases). The starting material was peripheral blood, obtained in a trial of Ad26.COV2.S vaccine versus placebo. The TCR was taken from a person between 18 and 65 years old who received the Ad26.COV2.S COVID-19 vaccine or a placebo. The CDR3 nucleotides read TGTGCCAGCAGCAGCCAGACAGCGACGAATGAAAAACTGTTTTTT. Amino acid sequence: CASSSQTATNEKLFF.